This record looks at one T cell receptor (beta chain) sequence and its context. Its target is not known. The data were produced by immunoSEQ multiplex PCR, yet TCRdb's version contains in-frame clones alone and is incomplete. Of about 380,000 clones in the sample, around 82% are singletons; the top ten hold around 7%. Documented treatment: around 19 received Ad26.COV2.S at low or high dose, single or two shots; 5 received placebo; per-sample allocation not given. At day 63 after the first vaccine or placebo injection, samples were drawn. This record belongs to a study of Ad26.COV2.S vaccination and SARS-CoV-2 variants. The ends were cut back, 2 bases at V and 4 bases at J, with 9 bases in the middle. The CDR3 sequence is 14 residues long. Germline CDR1 and CDR2: SGHKS and YYEKEE (reference sequence). Whole-study findings and limits: There was reportedly substantial breadth in spike-specific CD8+ and CD4+ T cell responses after vaccination. Non-spike TCR breadth showed similarity between vaccine and placebo recipients.

The input for sequencing was peripheral blood, taken in a trial of Ad26.COV2.S vaccine versus placebo. This chain uses TRBV5-5 with TRBJ2-2, with D unresolved. This receptor was obtained from a person aged 18-60 years who received the Ad26.COV2.S COVID-19 vaccine or a placebo. CDR3 amino acids: CASSFYSSTGELFF. The CDR3 DNA reads TGTGCCAGCAGCTTTTACAGTTCCACCGGGGAGCTGTTTTTT. The full variable domain, in which reference TRBV5-5 and TRBJ2-2 provide the parts outside the CDR3, is DAGVTQSPTHLIKTRGQQVTLRCSPISGHKSVSWYQQVLGQGPQFIFQYYEKEERGRGNFPDRFSARQFPNYSSELNVNALLLGDSALYLCASSFYSSTGELFFGEGSRLTVL.